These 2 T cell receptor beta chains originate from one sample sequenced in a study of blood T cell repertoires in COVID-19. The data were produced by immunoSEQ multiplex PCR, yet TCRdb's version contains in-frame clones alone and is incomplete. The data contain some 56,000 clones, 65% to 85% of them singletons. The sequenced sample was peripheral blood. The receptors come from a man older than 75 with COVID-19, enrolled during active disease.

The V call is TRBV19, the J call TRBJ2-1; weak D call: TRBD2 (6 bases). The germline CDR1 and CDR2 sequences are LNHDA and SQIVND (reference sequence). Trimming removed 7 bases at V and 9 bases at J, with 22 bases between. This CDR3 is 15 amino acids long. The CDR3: CASMSRDWRGSEQFF. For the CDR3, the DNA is TGTGCCAGTATGAGCCGGGACTGGCGCGGTAGTGAGCAGTTCTTC.

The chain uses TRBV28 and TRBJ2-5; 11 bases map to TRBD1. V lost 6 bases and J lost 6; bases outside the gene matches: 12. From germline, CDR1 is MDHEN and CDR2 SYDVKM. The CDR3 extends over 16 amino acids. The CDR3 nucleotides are TGTGCCAGCAGCGGACAGGGGGCGAATGTCGGAAAGACCCAGTACTTC. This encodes CASSGQGANVGKTQYF.